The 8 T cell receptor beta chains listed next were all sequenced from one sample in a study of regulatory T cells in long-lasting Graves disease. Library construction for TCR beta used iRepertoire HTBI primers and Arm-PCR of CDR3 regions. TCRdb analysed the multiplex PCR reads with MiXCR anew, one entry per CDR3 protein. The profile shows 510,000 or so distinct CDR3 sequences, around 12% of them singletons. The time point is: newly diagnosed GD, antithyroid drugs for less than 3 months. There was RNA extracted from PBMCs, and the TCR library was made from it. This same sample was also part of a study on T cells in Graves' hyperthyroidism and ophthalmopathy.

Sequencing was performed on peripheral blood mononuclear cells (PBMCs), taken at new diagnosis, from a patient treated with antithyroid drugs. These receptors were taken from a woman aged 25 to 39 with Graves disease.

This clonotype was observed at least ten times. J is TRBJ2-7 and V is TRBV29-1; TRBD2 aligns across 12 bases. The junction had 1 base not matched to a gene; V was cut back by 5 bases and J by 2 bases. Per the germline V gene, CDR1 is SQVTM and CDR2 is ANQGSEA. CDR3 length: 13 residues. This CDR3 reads CSVRTSGTYEQYF. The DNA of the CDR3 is TGCAGCGTTCGGACTAGCGGGACCTACGAGCAGTACTTC.

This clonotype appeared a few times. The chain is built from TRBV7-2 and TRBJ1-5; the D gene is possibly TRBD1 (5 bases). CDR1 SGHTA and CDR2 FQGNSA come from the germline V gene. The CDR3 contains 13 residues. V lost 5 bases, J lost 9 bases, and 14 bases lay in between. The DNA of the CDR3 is TGTGCCAGCAGCCAGAATGGGGGAGGGCCCCAGCATTTT. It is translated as CASSQNGGGPQHF.

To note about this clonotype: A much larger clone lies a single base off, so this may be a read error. The CDR3 nucleotides are TGTGCCAGCAGCCAGAATCAGGGGGTTTGGGGGACCCAGTACTTC. This sequence encodes CASSQNQGVWGTQYF. The chain combines TRBV3-1 with TRBJ2-5; 7 bases fit TRBD1. V was clipped by 3 bases and J by 7 bases; unmatched bases: 11. The germline CDR1 and CDR2 sequences are LGHDT and YNNKEL (reference sequence). The CDR3 has 15 amino acids.

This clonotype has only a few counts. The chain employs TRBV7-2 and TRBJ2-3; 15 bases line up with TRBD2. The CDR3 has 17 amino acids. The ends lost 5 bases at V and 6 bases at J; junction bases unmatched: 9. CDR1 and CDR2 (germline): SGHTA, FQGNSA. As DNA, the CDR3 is TGTGCCAGCAGCCTAACCCTCGGACTAGCGGGAGGGGATACGCAGTATTTT. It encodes CASSLTLGLAGGDTQYF.

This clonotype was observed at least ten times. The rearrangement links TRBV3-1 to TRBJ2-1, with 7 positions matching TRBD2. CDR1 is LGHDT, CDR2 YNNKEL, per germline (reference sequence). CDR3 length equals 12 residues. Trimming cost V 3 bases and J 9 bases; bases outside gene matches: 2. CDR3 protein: CASSHPGGEQFF. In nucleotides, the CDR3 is TGTGCCAGCAGCCACCCGGGGGGTGAGCAGTTCTTC.

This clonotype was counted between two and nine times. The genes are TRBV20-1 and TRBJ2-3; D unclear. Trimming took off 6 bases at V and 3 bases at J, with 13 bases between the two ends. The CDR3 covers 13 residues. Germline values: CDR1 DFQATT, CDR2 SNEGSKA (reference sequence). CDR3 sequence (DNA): TGCAGTGCCGCCGGGCCCCGAACAGATACGCAGTATTTT. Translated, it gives CSAAGPRTDTQYF.

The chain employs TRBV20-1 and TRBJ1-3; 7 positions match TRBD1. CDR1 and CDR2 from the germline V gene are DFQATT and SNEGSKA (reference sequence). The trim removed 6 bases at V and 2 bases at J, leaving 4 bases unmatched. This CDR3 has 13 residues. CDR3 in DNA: TGCAGTGCCAGGGGGGGGGCTGGAAACACCATATATTTT. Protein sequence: CSARGGAGNTIYF.

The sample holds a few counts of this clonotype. CDR3 region: CASSQVVPIGNTEAFF. The DNA of the CDR3 is TGCGCCAGCAGCCAAGTGGTCCCGATCGGGAACACTGAAGCTTTCTTT. V and J are TRBV4-3 and TRBJ1-1; D gene ambiguous. Trimming removed 1 base at V and 1 base at J, with 13 bases between. This CDR3 spans 16 amino acids. The V gene's germline CDR1 is LGHNA and CDR2 YSLEER.